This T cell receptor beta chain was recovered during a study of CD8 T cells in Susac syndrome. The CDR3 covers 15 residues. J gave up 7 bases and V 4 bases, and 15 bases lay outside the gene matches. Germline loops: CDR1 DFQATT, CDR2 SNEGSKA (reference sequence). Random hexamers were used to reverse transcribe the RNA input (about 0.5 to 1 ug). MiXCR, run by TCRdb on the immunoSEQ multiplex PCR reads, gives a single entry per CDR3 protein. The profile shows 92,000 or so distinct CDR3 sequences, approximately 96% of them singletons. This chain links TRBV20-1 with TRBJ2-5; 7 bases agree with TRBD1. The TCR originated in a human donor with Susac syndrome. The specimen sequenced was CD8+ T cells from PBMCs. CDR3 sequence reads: CSAKMRQGEIRTQYF. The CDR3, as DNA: TGCAGTGCTAAAATGCGACAGGGCGAAATTAGGACCCAGTACTTC.